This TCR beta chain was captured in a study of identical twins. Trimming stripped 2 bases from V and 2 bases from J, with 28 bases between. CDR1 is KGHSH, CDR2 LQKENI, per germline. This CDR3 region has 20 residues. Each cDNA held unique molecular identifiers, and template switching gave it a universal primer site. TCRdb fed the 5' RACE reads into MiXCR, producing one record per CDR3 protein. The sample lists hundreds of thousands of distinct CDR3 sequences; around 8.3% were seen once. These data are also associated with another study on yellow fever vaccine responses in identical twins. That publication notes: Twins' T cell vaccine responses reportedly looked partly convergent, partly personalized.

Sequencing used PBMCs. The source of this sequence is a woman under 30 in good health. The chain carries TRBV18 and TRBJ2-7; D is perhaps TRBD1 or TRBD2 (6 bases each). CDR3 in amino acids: CASSPSLGGPTPTLTYEQYF. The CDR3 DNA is TGTGCCAGCTCACCAAGTCTGGGGGGCCCAACCCCCACTCTGACCTACGAGCAGTACTTC.